The rows below give T cell receptor beta chains drawn from one sample of a study of shared clonotypes between healthy human individuals. Produced via immunoSEQ multiplex PCR; TCRdb's table is partial and in-frame only. The sample shows 950,000 to 1,100,000 clones, around 75% of them seen only once. Specimen: memory CD4+ T cells sorted from blood. These receptor sequences come from a man between 18 and 35 years old in good health. Each CDR3 is given with its conserved first and last residue. A D gene is named only where the DNA matches it firmly. For some rows the clone size is stated as once, few or many, or as a class when expanded; others skip it.

D: NA; J: TRBJ1-4; size: NA; V: TRBV30; DNA: TGTGCCTGCACGGCGAGCCGGGCGGGCCGTCGAAGGAATGAAAAACTGTTTTTT; CDR3: CACTASRAGRRRNEKLFF
D: NA; J: TRBJ1-1; size: NA; V: TRBV5-1; DNA: TGCGCCAGCAGCTTTGGGGCAGGGGATAACACTGAAGCTTTCTTT; CDR3: CASSFGAGDNTEAFF
D: NA; J: TRBJ2-7; size: NA; V: TRBV6-1; DNA: TGTGCCAGCAGTGGGCCGGGGTTGAGGGAGCAGTACTTC; CDR3: CASSGPGLREQYF
D: NA; J: TRBJ2-7; size: NA; V: TRBV14; DNA: TGTGCCAGCAGCCAAGAGCGACTCGGCGAGCAGTACTTC; CDR3: CASSQERLGEQYF
D: NA; J: TRBJ1-1; size: NA; V: TRBV6-6; DNA: TGTGCCAGCAGTCACGACCCGGGACGAAAGAACACTGAAGCTTTCTTT; CDR3: CASSHDPGRKNTEAFF
D: TRBD1; J: TRBJ2-1; size: NA; V: TRBV2; DNA: TGTGCCAGCAGACCTGGACAGGACTCCTACAATGAGCAGTTCTTC; CDR3: CASRPGQDSYNEQFF
D: NA; J: TRBJ2-3; size: NA; V: TRBV5-4; DNA: TGTGCCAGTTCACAGGAGAACACAGATACGCAGTATTTT; CDR3: CASSQENTDTQYF
D: TRBD1; J: TRBJ1-6; size: NA; V: TRBV14; DNA: TGTGCCAGCAGCCAAGAGGGGACAGCCTATCCCCTCCACTTT; CDR3: CASSQEGTAYPLHF
D: NA; J: TRBJ2-7; size: NA; V: TRBV6-1; DNA: TGTGCCAGCAGTGGGGCAGGAGGATTCTCCTACGAGCAGTACTTC; CDR3: CASSGAGGFSYEQYF
D: NA; J: TRBJ2-3; size: NA; V: TRBV11-2; DNA: TGTGCCAGCAGCTTACTAGTGGGGGGCACAGATACGCAGTATTTT; CDR3: CASSLLVGGTDTQYF
D: NA; J: TRBJ1-5; size: NA; V: TRBV19; DNA: TGTGCCAGTAGTATAGATGACGGCAGAGGAAATCAGCCCCAGCATTTT; CDR3: CASSIDDGRGNQPQHF
D: NA; J: TRBJ1-2; size: NA; V: TRBV7-9; DNA: TGTGCCAGCAGCTTAGGTGGTACAGGGAAGGGCTACACCTTC; CDR3: CASSLGGTGKGYTF
D: NA; J: TRBJ1-5; size: few; V: TRBV2; DNA: TGTGCCAGCAGTGGGGGCAGGGATCAGCCCCAGCATTTT; CDR3: CASSGGRDQPQHF
D: TRBD2; J: TRBJ2-1; size: NA; V: TRBV30; DNA: TGTGCCTGGAGCCGAATGAGACTAGCGGGGGGCTACAATGAGCAGTTCTTC; CDR3: CAWSRMRLAGGYNEQFF
D: NA; J: TRBJ1-1; size: once; V: TRBV18; DNA: TGTGCCAGCTCAGCACCCAGCAGGGGAGGCACTGAAGCTTTCTTT; CDR3: CASSAPSRGGTEAFF
D: NA; J: TRBJ2-7; size: once; V: TRBV15; DNA: TGTGCCACCAGCAGAGAAGAGACAGGAGCCTACGAGCAGTACTTC; CDR3: CATSREETGAYEQYF
D: NA; J: TRBJ2-1; size: NA; V: TRBV5-1; DNA: TGCGCCAGCAGCCGAGCCCCGGGACACCTAACCCTCTCCTACAATGAGCAGTTCTTC; CDR3: CASSRAPGHLTLSYNEQFF
D: TRBD2; J: TRBJ2-3; size: NA; V: TRBV2; DNA: TGTGCCAGCAGTGCCACTAGCGGGGTCACAGATACGCAGTATTTT; CDR3: CASSATSGVTDTQYF
D: TRBD2; J: TRBJ2-3; size: NA; V: TRBV11-2; DNA: TGTGCCAGCACCCTCCGACTAAATAGCGGGTCAGGCACAGATACGCAGTATTTT; CDR3: CASTLRLNSGSGTDTQYF
D: TRBD1; J: TRBJ1-5; size: once; V: TRBV19; DNA: TGTGCCAGTAGCAACTCATACAGGGGAAATTTAAACAATCAGCCCCAGCATTTT; CDR3: CASSNSYRGNLNNQPQHF
D: NA; J: TRBJ1-1; size: NA; V: TRBV19; DNA: TGTGCCACTAGTCAAAATTTTATGAACACTGAAGCTTTCTTT; CDR3: CATSQNFMNTEAFF
D: NA; J: TRBJ1-1; size: once; V: TRBV7-9; DNA: TGTGCCACCCGCATGGGGGGGTCGGACACTGAAGCTTTCTTT; CDR3: CATRMGGSDTEAFF
D: NA; J: TRBJ2-2; size: NA; V: TRBV25-1; DNA: TGTGCCAGCAGAGAATCGGGAATCGCCTCCGGGGAGCTGTTTTTT; CDR3: CASRESGIASGELFF
D: TRBD2; J: TRBJ2-3; size: NA; V: TRBV5-4; DNA: TGTGCCAGCAGCTTATTCGGACTAGCGGGTGGAGATACGCAGTATTTT; CDR3: CASSLFGLAGGDTQYF
D: NA; J: TRBJ2-5; size: NA; V: TRBV7-8; DNA: TGTGCCAGCAATGAGGGTTATCAAGAGACCCAGTACTTC; CDR3: CASNEGYQETQYF
D: NA; J: TRBJ1-4; size: NA; V: TRBV7-2; DNA: TGTGCCAGCAGCCGGACAGTTCAGGGGACTAATGAAAAACTGTTTTTT; CDR3: CASSRTVQGTNEKLFF
D: TRBD1; J: TRBJ1-3; size: few; V: TRBV19; DNA: TGTGCCAGTAGAACGGAGTCCAGGGGGATTTGGAACACCATATATTTT; CDR3: CASRTESRGIWNTIYF
D: NA; J: TRBJ1-2; size: NA; V: TRBV4-1; DNA: TGCGCCAGCAGCCAAGAATCTAGCCAACACTATGGCTACACCTTC; CDR3: CASSQESSQHYGYTF
D: NA; J: TRBJ1-1; size: NA; V: TRBV14; DNA: TGTGCCAGCAGCCAATCCGGTGGGAACACTGAAGCTTTCTTT; CDR3: CASSQSGGNTEAFF
D: NA; J: TRBJ1-1; size: few; V: TRBV6-6; DNA: TGTGCCAGCAGTCTTCGAACTGAAGCTTTCTTT; CDR3: CASSLRTEAFF
D: NA; J: TRBJ1-2; size: NA; V: TRBV6-5; DNA: TGTGCCAGCAGTTACTCCCATTGGGGTGGCTACACCTTC; CDR3: CASSYSHWGGYTF
D: NA; J: TRBJ2-7; size: NA; V: TRBV11-2; DNA: TGTGCCAGCAGCTTTGAGTACGGCGAGCAGTACTTC; CDR3: CASSFEYGEQYF
D: NA; J: TRBJ2-1; size: NA; V: TRBV9; DNA: TGTGCCAGCAGTGCTAGAGATGAGCAGTTCTTC; CDR3: CASSARDEQFF
D: NA; J: TRBJ1-6; size: NA; V: TRBV10-3; DNA: TGTGCCATCAGCGACAGCAGGAATTCACCCCTCCACTTT; CDR3: CAISDSRNSPLHF
D: TRBD1; J: TRBJ1-2; size: NA; V: TRBV5-1; DNA: TGCGCCAGCAGCTCCTCAGGGGGCGCGAGCTATGGCTACACCTTC; CDR3: CASSSSGGASYGYTF
D: TRBD2; J: TRBJ2-1; size: NA; V: TRBV5-1; DNA: TGCGCCAGCAGCTTTAGCGGGGAGAGTGAGCAGTTCTTC; CDR3: CASSFSGESEQFF
D: TRBD1; J: TRBJ1-2; size: NA; V: TRBV5-6; DNA: TGTGCCAGCAGCTCCCTCCGACAGGGGGCAGGGTATGGCTACACCTTC; CDR3: CASSSLRQGAGYGYTF
D: NA; J: TRBJ2-7; size: few; V: TRBV9; DNA: TGTGCCAGCAGCCTAGACGGGGGAACTAAGGAGCAGTACTTC; CDR3: CASSLDGGTKEQYF
D: NA; J: TRBJ1-5; size: NA; V: TRBV5-5; DNA: TGTGCCAGCAGCTTCGTAGGAAATAGCAATCAGCCCCAGCATTTT; CDR3: CASSFVGNSNQPQHF
D: NA; J: TRBJ1-3; size: NA; V: TRBV5-1; DNA: TGCGCCAGCAGCTGGCTGGCATCTGGAAACACCATATATTTT; CDR3: CASSWLASGNTIYF
D: NA; J: TRBJ1-1; size: few; V: TRBV29-1; DNA: TGCAGCGTTCTCCCTCGTCCATCAGAGAACACTGAAGCTTTCTTT; CDR3: CSVLPRPSENTEAFF
D: NA; J: TRBJ1-4; size: NA; V: TRBV18; DNA: TGTGCCAGCTCCCGCGGGGTTACTAATGAAAAACTGTTTTTT; CDR3: CASSRGVTNEKLFF
D: NA; J: TRBJ1-1; size: NA; V: TRBV7-8; DNA: TGTGCCAGCAGCTTAGGGACAGTTAACACTGAAGCTTTCTTT; CDR3: CASSLGTVNTEAFF
D: TRBD2; J: TRBJ2-3; size: NA; V: TRBV5-6; DNA: TGTGCCAGCAGCCCCTTGCTCCTAGCGGGAGAGGGCACAGATACGCAGTATTTT; CDR3: CASSPLLLAGEGTDTQYF
D: NA; J: TRBJ1-4; size: NA; V: TRBV7-9; DNA: TGTGCCAGCAGGAGAGCAGAAAAACTGTTTTTT; CDR3: CASRRAEKLFF
D: TRBD1; J: TRBJ1-6; size: few; V: TRBV18; DNA: TGTGCCAGCTCGCAGACTACAGGGGCTCTAGGCTCACCCCTCCACTTT; CDR3: CASSQTTGALGSPLHF
D: NA; J: TRBJ1-4; size: NA; V: TRBV2; DNA: TGTGCGTGGCGGGGGTCGGCGGCAACTAATGAAAAACTGTTTTTT; CDR3: CAWRGSAATNEKLFF
D: TRBD1; J: TRBJ1-5; size: NA; V: TRBV4-3; DNA: TGCGCCAGCAGCCAAGATTACAGGGGAAGCCAGCCCCAGCATTTT; CDR3: CASSQDYRGSQPQHF
D: NA; J: TRBJ2-1; size: few; V: TRBV7-9; DNA: TGTGCCAGCAGCTTAGGCGGGACTCACGGTGAGCAGTTCTTC; CDR3: CASSLGGTHGEQFF
D: NA; J: TRBJ1-3; size: NA; V: TRBV6-1; DNA: TGTGCCAGCAGTGCGAGTAGGGGGGCCGGAAACACCATATATTTT; CDR3: CASSASRGAGNTIYF